The 2 T cell receptor beta chains given below trace back to one sample, sequenced in a study of OX40 agonist ivuxolimab in advanced cancers. The method was immunoSEQ multiplex PCR; TCRdb's version includes in-frame clones alone and lacks a portion of them. In the table there are about 66,000 clones, roughly 88% of which are singletons. The specimen was CD4+ or CD8+ T cells sorted from blood, collected in a trial of the OX40 agonist ivuxolimab. The receptors stem from an adult with an advanced solid tumor such as melanoma, head and neck, liver or kidney cancer.

The J gene is TRBJ2-2, the V gene TRBV7-3, with a weak D call TRBD1 (6 bases). There are 16 residues in the CDR3. V lost 2 bases and J lost 4, with 14 bases in between. Germline values: CDR1 SGHTA, CDR2 FQGTGA. The CDR3 region is CASSLGQGRVTGELFF. Here the CDR3 DNA reads TGTGCCAGCAGCTTAGGGCAGGGGCGGGTCACCGGGGAGCTGTTTTTT.

The rearrangement links TRBV9 to TRBJ1-2; a weak D match, TRBD1 (5 bases). This CDR3 comprises 14 residues. V shed 4 bases and J shed 4 bases, with 14 bases lying between them. Looked up from germline, CDR1 is SGDLS and CDR2 is YYNGEE. CDR3 in DNA: TGTGCCAGCAGCACTTCCTTGGGGGTCTATGGCTACACCTTC. This sequence encodes CASSTSLGVYGYTF.